Below, one TCR beta chain is given with its context. Its antigen is currently unknown. The primer mix had 60 Vbeta and 13 Jbeta primers. Data came from immunoSEQ multiplex PCR; TCRdb stores just in-frame clones and leaves some out. The table lists 200,000 to 250,000 clones, approximately 84% of them singletons. The data derive from a study of cytomegalovirus exposure and HLA in healthy donors. Per germline, CDR1 SGHVS and CDR2 FNYEAQ. The CDR3 is made up of 16 amino acids. Trimming pared 1 base from V and 4 bases from J, leaving 14 bases between. Points from the study as a whole: Likely technical artifact: a cluster of highly shared sequence variants. As a later analysis showed, a missense DCLRE1C variant was linked to trimming of TCR beta V- and J-genes. About 87% or about 30% of the time was how often most TCR beta V segments were productive, according to an earlier analysis. Three chains linked to CMV were shown in vitro to be specific for CMV antigens.

The source material was PBMCs. The TCR was taken from a girl aged 2 to 10 in good health and CMV-seronegative. The chain uses TRBV7-6 and TRBJ1-5; tentatively, D is TRBD1 (5 bases). CDR3 sequence (DNA): TGTGCCAGCAGCTTAGGGGCAGGGCCGATTAATCAGCCCCAGCATTTT. Amino acid sequence: CASSLGAGPINQPQHF. The full variable domain, completed using reference TRBV7-6 and TRBJ1-5, is GAGVSQSPRYKVTKRGQDVALRCDPISGHVSLYWYRQALGQGPEFLTYFNYEAQQDKSGLPNDRFSAERPEGSISTLTIQRTEQRDSAMYRCASSLGAGPINQPQHFGDGTRLSIL.